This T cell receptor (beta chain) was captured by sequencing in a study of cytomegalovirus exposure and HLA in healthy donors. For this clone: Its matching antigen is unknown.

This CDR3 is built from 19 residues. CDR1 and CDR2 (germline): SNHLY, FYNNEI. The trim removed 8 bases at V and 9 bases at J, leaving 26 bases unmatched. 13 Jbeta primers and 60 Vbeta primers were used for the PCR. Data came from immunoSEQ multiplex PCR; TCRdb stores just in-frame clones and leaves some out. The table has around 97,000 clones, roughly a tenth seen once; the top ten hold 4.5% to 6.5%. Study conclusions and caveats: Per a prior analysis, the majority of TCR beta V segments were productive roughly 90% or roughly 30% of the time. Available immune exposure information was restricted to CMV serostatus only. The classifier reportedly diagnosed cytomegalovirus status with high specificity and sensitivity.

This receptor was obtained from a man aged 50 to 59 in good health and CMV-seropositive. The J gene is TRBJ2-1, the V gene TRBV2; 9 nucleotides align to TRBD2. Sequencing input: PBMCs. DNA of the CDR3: TGTGCCAGCGCCCCCGGACAGTTAGGGGTAGCGGGAGAGGAGGGTGAGCAGTTCTTC. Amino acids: CASAPGQLGVAGEEGEQFF.